Following are 3 T cell receptor beta chains from one sample sequenced in a study of long-term antiretroviral therapy in people with HIV (dated by TCRdb to 2022 to 2024). Sequencing of the TRB variable region was done with the immunoSEQ hsTCRB v3.0 assay at survey level resolution. Imported from immuneACCESS, the table was reduced by TCRdb to in-frame sequences with V and J called. These copies leave out some clones; in studies compared against another copy, an unresolved V gene accounts for under half, and the cause of the remainder is not known. The sample table records more than 11,000 clones; 82% of these occur just once. The ten largest clones add up to 15% to 20% of the sample. Sequencing was performed on unsorted PBMCs, taken 1.8 years before starting antiretroviral therapy. These receptors all come from a middle-aged woman with HIV.

CDR3 residues: CASSQGTGRVQSGANVLTF. The DNA for the CDR3 is TGCGCCAGCAGCCAGGGGACGGGACGGGTTCAGTCTGGGGCCAACGTCCTGACTTTC. This chain links TRBV4-1 with TRBJ2-6; the D call may be TRBD1 or TRBD2 (5 bases each). Germline V lookup: CDR1 MGHRA, CDR2 YSYEKL. Trimming removed 3 bases at V and 1 base at J, with 19 bases between. The CDR3 runs to 19 residues.

The DNA of the CDR3 is TGTGCCAGCATGGGACCGCCTCACAGGGGCGGGCCCTACGAGCAGTACTTC. It encodes CASMGPPHRGGPYEQYF. This rearrangement joins TRBV28 to TRBJ2-7, with 7 nucleotides matching TRBD1. In germline, CDR1 is MDHEN, CDR2 SYDVKM. After removal of 7 bases from V and 2 bases from J, the junction contained 17 bases not matched to a gene. This CDR3 has 17 residues. Variable domain in full (rest from reference TRBV28 and TRBJ2-7): DVKVTQSSRYLVKRTGEKVFLECVQDMDHENMFWYRQDPGLGLRLIYFSYDVKMKEKGDIPEGYSVSREKKERFSLILESASTNQTSMYLCASMGPPHRGGPYEQYFGPGTRLTVT.

The V gene is TRBV7-6, the J gene TRBJ1-4; D is uncertain. Trimming cost V 1 base and J 5 bases, with 14 bases left between them. Looked up from germline, CDR1 is SGHVS and CDR2 is FNYEAQ. The CDR3 has 16 residues. The CDR3 bases are TGTGCCAGCAGCTTAGGTCCGGCAGGCGGAAATGAAAAACTGTTTTTT. Translated: CASSLGPAGGNEKLFF. The complete variable domain, with remaining parts taken from reference TRBV7-6 and TRBJ1-4, reads GAGVSQSPRYKVTKRGQDVALRCDPISGHVSLYWYRQALGQGPEFLTYFNYEAQQDKSGLPNDRFSAERPEGSISTLTIQRTEQRDSAMYRCASSLGPAGGNEKLFFGSGTQLSVL.